This T cell receptor beta chain was obtained from a study of cytomegalovirus exposure and HLA in healthy donors. PCR employed 60 Vbeta and 13 Jbeta primers. The method was immunoSEQ multiplex PCR; TCRdb's version includes in-frame clones alone and lacks a portion of them. The table shows 150,000 to 200,000 clones, with over 65% occurring only once. Losses at the gene ends were 0 bases for V and 10 bases for J; bases not matched to a gene: 2. Germline loops: CDR1 LGHNA, CDR2 YSLEER. The CDR3 covers 13 residues. The chain couples TRBV4-3 to TRBJ2-1, with 8 positions matching TRBD2. The sequence derives from a female donor in good health and CMV-seronegative. Source material: PBMCs. The DNA for the CDR3 is TGCGCCAGCAGCCAAGAGGAGCGGGGGGAGCAGTTCTTC. It is translated as CASSQEERGEQFF.